This T cell receptor beta chain stems from a study of Graves' ophthalmopathy and Graves' hyperthyroidism. Whole-study results and caveats: Discriminating ophthalmopathy from stable hyperthyroidism, a 13-signature model attained a sensitivity of about 88% and a specificity of approximately 81%.

Researchers took RNA transcripts and amplified TCR beta CDR3 regions from them. An opening RT-PCR round employed HTBI primers and preceded a second-round multiplex PCR. TCRdb reprocessed the multiplex PCR reads via MiXCR and lists one record per CDR3 protein. The table includes approximately 210,000 distinct CDR3 sequences, about a fifth detected once. Note on this clonotype: The antigen remains unidentified.

The V gene's germline CDR1 is KGHDR and CDR2 SFDVKD. The CDR3 length is 13 residues. The germline V and J ends were trimmed by 9 bases and 1 base, with 11 bases remaining between them. Sequenced sample: peripheral blood. The V and J genes are TRBV24-1 and TRBJ1-1, with D uncertain. This TCR came from a woman in her forties or fifties with Graves' ophthalmopathy. As DNA, the CDR3 is TGTGCCACCTCGGGATCCCCGAACACTGAAGCTTTCTTT. Amino acids: CATSGSPNTEAFF.